This entry lists 25 T cell receptor beta chains sequenced from one sample in a study of human T cells and chemical hapten exposure. TCRdb re-derived calls from the RACE reads in MiXCR, one entry per CDR3 protein. The sample consists of some 74,000 distinct CDR3 sequences, 10% to 15% of them appearing once. The time point here: patch test 3, about 24 weeks after DPC sensitization. As to treatment: therapeutic diphenylcyclopropenone sensitization with weekly scalp DPC. The sample was whole blood, taken in connection with sensitization to the hapten diphenylcyclopropenone (DPC). Source of these receptors: a woman aged 50 to 60 with alopecia areata. Some clones in this sample may be carry-over from other donors' samples.

The rearrangement joins TRBV20-1 to TRBJ1-1, with D perhaps TRBD1 (5 bases). Germline V CDR1 and CDR2: DFQATT, SNEGSKA (reference sequence). Trimming took off 4 bases at V and 1 base at J, with 16 bases between the two ends. CDR3 length equals 15 residues. In nucleotides, the CDR3 is TGCAGTGCTATCCCCCCCAGGGTGGGGAACACTGAAGCTTTCTTT. This translates into CSAIPPRVGNTEAFF.

This clonotype was seen only a few times. The chain has TRBV24-1 and TRBJ1-1; 7 positions agree with TRBD1. The CDR3 is 15 residues long. Germline trimming cut 4 bases from V and 2 bases from J; bases unmatched to any gene: 6. The germline gives CDR1 KGHDR, CDR2 SFDVKD. The CDR3 here is CATSEGGGPNTEAFF. The DNA for the CDR3 is TGTGCCACCAGTGAAGGAGGGGGCCCTAACACTGAAGCTTTCTTT.

This clonotype was recorded many times. This chain links TRBV4-1 with TRBJ2-1; a weak D match, TRBD2 (6 bases). Germline CDR1 and CDR2: MGHRA and YSYEKL. Trimming cost V 0 bases and J 14 bases, with 17 bases left between them. The CDR3 is 14 residues long. This chain's CDR3 is CASSQDRTSPREFF. CDR3 nucleotides: TGCGCCAGCAGCCAAGATCGTACTAGCCCGAGGGAGTTCTTC.

In this sample, this clonotype turned up a few times. V and J are TRBV2 and TRBJ2-1; 7 bases line up with TRBD1. After removal of 6 bases from V and 4 bases from J, the junction contained 3 bases not matched to a gene. Per germline, CDR1 SNHLY and CDR2 FYNNEI. This CDR3 comprises 13 residues. In nucleotides, the CDR3 is TGTGCCAGCAGACTGGGACAGTACAATGAGCAGTTCTTC. This translates into CASRLGQYNEQFF.

This clonotype showed up many times. V is TRBV7-9 and J is TRBJ2-2; D is ambiguous. The V gene lost 1 base and the J gene lost 4 bases, with 7 bases spanning the gap. The length of the CDR3 is 14 residues. Looked up from germline, CDR1 is SEHNR and CDR2 is FQNEAQ (reference sequence). The CDR3 DNA reads TGTGCCAGCAGCTTAGTTTCTCCCACCGGGGAGCTGTTTTTT. Protein: CASSLVSPTGELFF.

Points on this clonotype: Being one base from a much bigger clone, this may be a read error. The V gene is TRBV7-2, the J gene TRBJ2-3; D gene unclear. Germline CDR1 and CDR2: SGHTA and FQGNSA. The V end lost 1 base, the J end lost 6 bases, and 2 bases lay between the germline ends. This CDR3 is built from 11 residues. Here the CDR3 DNA reads TGTGCCAGCAGCTTAGTGGATACGCAGTATTTT. This gives the protein CASSLVDTQYF.

This chain links TRBV29-1 with TRBJ1-1; 7 bases are a match to TRBD1. The CDR3 covers 13 residues. Germline V gene sequence: CDR1 SQVTM, CDR2 ANQGSEA. J gave up 1 base and V 6 bases, and 5 bases lay outside the gene matches. The DNA for the CDR3 is TGCAGCGTGGCCGGGACAGCGAACACTGAAGCTTTCTTT. Its translation: CSVAGTANTEAFF.

The sample holds a few counts of this clonotype. The chain recombines TRBV25-1 with TRBJ1-4; D may be TRBD1 (5 bases). The ends were cut back, 3 bases at V and 10 bases at J, with 15 bases in the middle. Germline-derived CDR1 and CDR2 are MGHDK and SYGVNS. The CDR3 length is 14 residues. CDR3: CASSDSGHGAKLFF. CDR3 nucleotides: TGTGCCAGCAGTGATTCCGGACACGGGGCAAAACTGTTTTTT.

This clonotype was seen at least ten times. The chain recombines TRBV27 with TRBJ1-2; tentative D call: TRBD1 (5 bases). CDR3 length: 17 residues. Trimming stripped 8 bases from V and 4 bases from J, with 26 bases between. Germline V gene sequence: CDR1 MNHEY, CDR2 SMNVEV (reference sequence). CDR3 sequence (DNA): TGTGCCAGCTATGCCCTCGGCAGGGAGAGTCGTGGCTATGGCTACACCTTC. The encoded protein is CASYALGRESRGYGYTF.

The chain has TRBV11-2 and TRBJ1-5, with D maybe TRBD1 (5 bases). This CDR3 has 15 residues. V was trimmed by 4 bases and J by 0 bases, leaving 10 bases between them. Germline V gene lookup returns CDR1 SGHAT and CDR2 FQNNGV. The CDR3 loop reads CASSWDGRSNQPQHF. The CDR3 coding sequence is TGTGCCAGCAGCTGGGACGGACGTAGCAATCAGCCCCAGCATTTT.

The gene calls are TRBV15 and TRBJ2-5, with D unclear. The CDR3 runs to 13 residues. Germline V gene data show CDR1 as LNHNV and CDR2 as YYDKDF (reference sequence). Trimming left V 1 base short and J 0 bases short, with 3 bases between. CDR3 nucleotide sequence: TGTGCCACCAGCAGAGCGTACCAAGAGACCCAGTACTTC. This gives the protein CATSRAYQETQYF.

This clonotype showed up many times. This chain joins TRBV9 and TRBJ2-7; 7 bases match TRBD1. J lost 3 bases, V lost 4 bases, and 4 bases had no gene match. Germline V gene sequence: CDR1 SGDLS, CDR2 YYNGEE. The CDR3 contains 13 residues. Written as DNA, the CDR3 is TGTGCCAGCAGCAGGGACAGCGGCTACGAGCAGTACTTC. Translation gives CASSRDSGYEQYF.

This clonotype was seen only a few times. The V call is TRBV20-1, the J call TRBJ1-1, with D tentatively TRBD1 (5 bases). Germline assignment: CDR1 DFQATT and CDR2 SNEGSKA (reference sequence). Trimming left V 3 bases short and J 5 bases short, with 16 bases between. The CDR3 loop spans 14 amino acids. The CDR3 loop reads CSASFPTEGTEAFF. DNA for the CDR3: TGCAGTGCTAGTTTTCCGACAGAGGGGACTGAAGCTTTCTTT.

This clonotype was picked up many times. The rearrangement uses TRBV29-1 and TRBJ2-6; D unresolved. Trimming shortened V by 6 bases and J by 4 bases, and 7 bases separated the two germline ends. This CDR3 contains 12 residues. Germline V lookup: CDR1 SQVTM, CDR2 ANQGSEA. The CDR3 reads CSVPGGANVLTF. The DNA of the CDR3 is TGCAGCGTACCCGGGGGGGCCAACGTCCTGACTTTC.

This clonotype has more than one count but fewer than ten. The V gene is TRBV18, the J gene TRBJ2-1; 8 nucleotides line up with TRBD2. The V segment lost 6 bases and the J segment 8 bases; nucleotides outside the gene matches: 6. CDR1 and CDR2 (germline): KGHSH, LQKENI. CDR3 length: 13 residues. DNA for the CDR3: TGTGCCAGCTCTTCCGGGACTAGGGATGAGCAGTTCTTC. Translation gives CASSSGTRDEQFF.

This clonotype appeared many times. This rearrangement joins TRBV30 to TRBJ2-7; D not certain. V lost 2 bases and J 3 bases, leaving 8 bases between the germline ends. The germline V gene has CDR1 GTSNPN and CDR2 SVGIG (reference sequence). The CDR3 runs to 12 residues. The CDR3 spells CAWSTGFYEQYF. DNA of the CDR3: TGTGCCTGGAGTACTGGGTTCTACGAGCAGTACTTC.

This clonotype has a handful of counts. J is TRBJ1-1 and V is TRBV10-3, with 7 bases lining up with TRBD1. This CDR3 region has 14 residues. With V trimmed by 5 bases and J by 0 bases, 3 bases remained unmatched. Germline-derived CDR1 and CDR2 are ENHRY and SYGVKD. The CDR3 nucleotides are TGTGCCATCAGTAGGGACAGTTTGAACACTGAAGCTTTCTTT. It specifies CAISRDSLNTEAFF.

V gene TRBV7-9 combines with J gene TRBJ2-7; 7 bases agree with TRBD2. Per germline, CDR1 SEHNR and CDR2 FQNEAQ (reference sequence). CDR3 length: 16 residues. J gave up 0 bases and V 5 bases, and 10 bases lay outside the gene matches. As DNA, the CDR3 is TGTGCCAGCAGCATACTTAGCGGGCGCAGCTCCTACGAGCAGTACTTC. It is translated as CASSILSGRSSYEQYF. Full variable domain (rest looked up from reference TRBV7-9 and TRBJ2-7): DTGVSQNPRHKITKRGQNVTFRCDPISEHNRLYWYRQTLGQGPEFLTYFQNEAQLEKSRLLSDRFSAERPKGSFSTLEIQRTEQGDSAMYLCASSILSGRSSYEQYFGPGTRLTVT.

Ten or more counts support this clonotype. This rearrangement joins TRBV20-1 to TRBJ1-1; 8 positions match TRBD1. The junction had 2 bases not matched to a gene; V was cut back by 5 bases and J by 0 bases. This CDR3 has 13 amino acids. Germline CDR1 is DFQATT and CDR2 is SNEGSKA (reference sequence). In DNA form, the CDR3 reads TGCAGTGCTGTGGGACAGGTGAACACTGAAGCTTTCTTT. This encodes CSAVGQVNTEAFF.

The chain joins TRBV7-9 to TRBJ2-1, with 16 positions matching TRBD2. Germline CDR1 reads SEHNR; CDR2 reads FQNEAQ (reference sequence). The CDR3 loop spans 17 amino acids. V trimming: 4 bases; J trimming: 3 bases; junction bases outside the gene matches: 3. The CDR3 region has the DNA TGTGCCAGCAGCTCTGGGACTAGCGGGAGGGTCTACAATGAGCAGTTCTTC. It translates to CASSSGTSGRVYNEQFF.

The rearrangement uses TRBV4-1 and TRBJ1-1, with D hard to call. CDR3 length: 14 amino acids. The ends were cut back, 4 bases at V and 1 base at J, with 10 bases in the middle. The V gene's germline CDR1 is MGHRA and CDR2 YSYEKL. CDR3 sequence: CASSLLETNTEAFF. CDR3 nucleotides: TGCGCCAGCAGCCTCCTTGAGACGAACACTGAAGCTTTCTTT.

As concerns this clonotype: Its ends do not fully match the called genes, so a read error is possible. The chain employs TRBV11-2 and TRBJ2-2; 11 bases are shared with TRBD2. Germline lookup yields CDR1 SGHAT and CDR2 FQNNGV. This CDR3 has 17 residues. CDR3 sequence (DNA): TGTGCCAGCAGCTTCTCGACTAGCGGGATGAACACCGGGGGGCTGTTTTTT. The encoded protein is CASSFSTSGMNTGGLFF.

The chain couples TRBV7-9 to TRBJ2-3; 7 bases are shared with TRBD1. This CDR3 has 14 amino acids. V dropped 6 bases and J dropped 8; count of bases not matched to a gene: 11. Germline CDR1 and CDR2: SEHNR and FQNEAQ (reference sequence). This CDR3 is CASRSSGGEGTQYF. CDR3 in DNA: TGTGCCAGCAGATCATCAGGGGGTGAGGGTACGCAGTATTTT.

This clonotype was observed at least ten times. CDR3 sequence: CASSGERPKAFF. CDR3 in DNA: TGTGCCAGCAGCGGGGAACGCCCTAAAGCTTTCTTT. The chain joins TRBV11-3 to TRBJ1-1; D gene uncertain. CDR3 size: 12 residues. Germline assignment: CDR1 SGHNT and CDR2 YENEEA. Trimming stripped 5 bases from V and 9 bases from J, with 13 bases between.

This clonotype turned up a few times. The V call is TRBV19, the J call TRBJ1-5, with D unclear. Trimming left V 6 bases short and J 15 bases short, with 21 bases between. Germline V gives CDR1 LNHDA, CDR2 SQIVND (reference sequence). The CDR3 is 13 amino acids. This chain's CDR3 is CASRPTGPSAGHF. The CDR3 bases are TGTGCCAGTAGACCAACCGGACCCTCAGCGGGGCATTTT.